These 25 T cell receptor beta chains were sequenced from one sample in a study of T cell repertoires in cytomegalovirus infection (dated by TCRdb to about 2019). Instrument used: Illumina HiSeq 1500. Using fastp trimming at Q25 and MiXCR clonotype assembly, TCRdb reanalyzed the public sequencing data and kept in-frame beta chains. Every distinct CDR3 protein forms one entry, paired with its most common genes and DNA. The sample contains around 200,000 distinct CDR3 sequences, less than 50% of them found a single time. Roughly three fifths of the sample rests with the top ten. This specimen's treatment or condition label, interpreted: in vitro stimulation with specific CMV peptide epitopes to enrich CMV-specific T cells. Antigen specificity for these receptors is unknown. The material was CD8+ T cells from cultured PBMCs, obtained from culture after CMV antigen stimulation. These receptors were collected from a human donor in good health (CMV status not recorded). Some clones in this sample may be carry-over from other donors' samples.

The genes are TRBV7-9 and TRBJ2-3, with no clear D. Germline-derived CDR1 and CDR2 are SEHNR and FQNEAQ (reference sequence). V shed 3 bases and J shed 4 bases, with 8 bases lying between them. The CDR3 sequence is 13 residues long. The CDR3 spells CASSLDLADTQYF. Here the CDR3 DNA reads TGTGCCAGCAGCTTGGATCTAGCAGATACGCAGTATTTT.

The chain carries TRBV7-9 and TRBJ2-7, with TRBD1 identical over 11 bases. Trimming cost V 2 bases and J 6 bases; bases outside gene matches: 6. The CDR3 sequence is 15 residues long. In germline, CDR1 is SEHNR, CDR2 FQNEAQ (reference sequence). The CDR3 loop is CASSLTGTGGREQYF. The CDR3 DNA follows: TGTGCCAGCAGCTTAACGGGGACAGGGGGTCGCGAGCAGTACTTC.

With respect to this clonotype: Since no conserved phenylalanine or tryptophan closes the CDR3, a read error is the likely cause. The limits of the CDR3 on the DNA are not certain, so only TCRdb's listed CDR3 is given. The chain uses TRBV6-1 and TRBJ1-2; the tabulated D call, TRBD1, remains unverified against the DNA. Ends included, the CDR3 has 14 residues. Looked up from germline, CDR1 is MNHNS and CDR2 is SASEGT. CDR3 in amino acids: CASEDREYDYGYTL.

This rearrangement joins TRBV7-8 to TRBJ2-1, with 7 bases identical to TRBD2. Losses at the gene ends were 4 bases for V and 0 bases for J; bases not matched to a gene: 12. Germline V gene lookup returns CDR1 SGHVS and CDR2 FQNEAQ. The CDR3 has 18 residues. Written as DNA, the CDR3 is TGTGCCAGCAGCTCGGTCATTAGCGGGCCCAGCTCCTACAATGAGCAGTTCTTC. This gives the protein CASSSVISGPSSYNEQFF.

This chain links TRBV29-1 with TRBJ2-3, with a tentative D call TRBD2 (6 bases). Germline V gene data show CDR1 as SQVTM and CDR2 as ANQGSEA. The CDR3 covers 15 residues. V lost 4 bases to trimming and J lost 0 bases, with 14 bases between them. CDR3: CSVGSSGRSTDTQYF. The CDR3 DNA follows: TGCAGCGTTGGTTCCAGCGGGCGAAGCACAGATACGCAGTATTTT.

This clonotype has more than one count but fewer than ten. The CDR3: CASSARQGAGDEQFF. In nucleotides, the CDR3 is TGTGCCAGCAGTGCCCGACAGGGGGCAGGAGATGAGCAGTTCTTC. This sequence joins TRBV2 and TRBJ2-1; 10 positions match TRBD1. The germline CDR1 and CDR2 sequences are SNHLY and FYNNEI. V shed 4 bases, J shed 8 bases, and the junction held 8 bases outside the gene matches. The length of the CDR3 is 15 residues.

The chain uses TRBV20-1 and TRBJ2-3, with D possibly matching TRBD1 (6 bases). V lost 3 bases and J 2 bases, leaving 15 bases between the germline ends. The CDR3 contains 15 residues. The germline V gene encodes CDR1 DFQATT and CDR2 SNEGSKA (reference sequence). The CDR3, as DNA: TGCAGTGCTAGTCGACAGGATGGCTACACAGATACGCAGTATTTT. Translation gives CSASRQDGYTDTQYF.

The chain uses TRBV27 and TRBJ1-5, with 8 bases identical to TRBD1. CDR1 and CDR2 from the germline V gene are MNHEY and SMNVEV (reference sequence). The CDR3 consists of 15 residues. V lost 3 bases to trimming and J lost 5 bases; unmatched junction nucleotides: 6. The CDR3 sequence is CASSLYGQGHQPQHF. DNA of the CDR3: TGTGCCAGCAGTTTGTATGGACAGGGTCATCAGCCCCAGCATTTT.

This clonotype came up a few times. The CDR3 protein is CAWSGVAAWDEQFF. The CDR3 DNA reads TGTGCCTGGAGTGGAGTAGCTGCTTGGGATGAGCAGTTCTTC. This chain uses TRBV30 with TRBJ2-1; no definite D call. Germline CDR1 reads GTSNPN; CDR2 reads SVGIG (reference sequence). CDR3 length: 14 residues. Trimming left V 1 base short and J 8 bases short, with 15 bases between.

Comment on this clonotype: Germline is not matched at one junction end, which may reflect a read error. Written as DNA, the CDR3 is TGCGCCAGAAGCCAAGATCCCCTAAATCCCGGAACCCAACAAGGGGAGCTGTTTTTT. Its translation is CARSQDPLNPGTQQGELFF. J is TRBJ2-2 and V is TRBV4-1; D gene unclear. This CDR3 comprises 19 residues. CDR1 and CDR2 from the germline V gene are MGHRA and YSYEKL.

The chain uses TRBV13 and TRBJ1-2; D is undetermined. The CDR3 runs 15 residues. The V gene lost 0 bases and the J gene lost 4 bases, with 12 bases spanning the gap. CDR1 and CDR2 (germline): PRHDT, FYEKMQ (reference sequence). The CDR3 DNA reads TGTGCCAGCAGCTTAGGCAAAGGATTGCGCTATGGCTACACCTTC. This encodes CASSLGKGLRYGYTF.

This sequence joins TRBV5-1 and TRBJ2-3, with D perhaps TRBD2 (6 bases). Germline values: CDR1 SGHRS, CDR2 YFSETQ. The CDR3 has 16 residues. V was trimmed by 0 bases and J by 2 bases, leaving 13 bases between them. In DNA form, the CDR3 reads TGCGCCAGCAGCTTGGAGACGGGAGTTTTCACAGATACGCAGTATTTT. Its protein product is CASSLETGVFTDTQYF.

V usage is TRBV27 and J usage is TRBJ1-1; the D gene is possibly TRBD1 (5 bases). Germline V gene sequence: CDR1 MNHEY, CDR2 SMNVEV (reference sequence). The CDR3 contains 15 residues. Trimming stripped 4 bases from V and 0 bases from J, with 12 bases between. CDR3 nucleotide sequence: TGTGCCAGCAGTTCGCCGGACAAGATGAACACTGAAGCTTTCTTT. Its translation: CASSSPDKMNTEAFF.

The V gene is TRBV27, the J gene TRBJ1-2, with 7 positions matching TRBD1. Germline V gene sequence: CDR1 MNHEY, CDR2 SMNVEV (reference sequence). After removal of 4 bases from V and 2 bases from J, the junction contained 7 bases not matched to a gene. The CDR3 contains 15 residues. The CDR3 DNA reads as TGTGCCAGCAGTTCCCGGACAGGTAGAAACTATGGCTACACCTTC. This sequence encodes CASSSRTGRNYGYTF.

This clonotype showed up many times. This CDR3 is CASSFSGDTDTQYF. The CDR3 DNA reads TGTGCCAGCAGCTTTAGTGGGGATACAGATACGCAGTATTTT. The rearrangement joins TRBV7-8 to TRBJ2-3, with D hard to call. V was trimmed by 3 bases and J by 3 bases, leaving 10 bases between them. There are 14 residues in the CDR3. Per the germline V gene, CDR1 is SGHVS and CDR2 is FQNEAQ.

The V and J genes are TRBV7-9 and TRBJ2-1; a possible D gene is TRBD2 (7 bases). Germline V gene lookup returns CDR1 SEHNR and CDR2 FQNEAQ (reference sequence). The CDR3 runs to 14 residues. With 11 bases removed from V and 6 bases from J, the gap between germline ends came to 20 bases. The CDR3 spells CASEGRGGGNEQFF. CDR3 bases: TGTGCCTCAGAAGGAAGGGGGGGAGGCAATGAGCAGTTCTTC.

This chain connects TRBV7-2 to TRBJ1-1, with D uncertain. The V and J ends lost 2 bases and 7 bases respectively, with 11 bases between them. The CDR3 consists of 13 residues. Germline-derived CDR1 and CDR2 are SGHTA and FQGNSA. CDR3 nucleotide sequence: TGTGCCAGCAGCTTAAGTGGAAGCATTGAAGCTTTCTTT. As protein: CASSLSGSIEAFF.

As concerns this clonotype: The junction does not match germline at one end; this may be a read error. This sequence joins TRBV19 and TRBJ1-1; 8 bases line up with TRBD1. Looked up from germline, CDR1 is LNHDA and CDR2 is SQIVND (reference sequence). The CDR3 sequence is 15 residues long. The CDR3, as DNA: TGTGCCAGTAGTGGAGGACAGGGAATCGTCACTGTAGCTTTCTTT. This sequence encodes CASSGGQGIVTVAFF.

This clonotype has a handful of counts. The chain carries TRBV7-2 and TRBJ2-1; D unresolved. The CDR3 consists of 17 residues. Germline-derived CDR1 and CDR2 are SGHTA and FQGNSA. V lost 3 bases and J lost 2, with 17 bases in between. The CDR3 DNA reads TGTGCCAGCAGCTTCAAGGCCCGGGTGAGAGCCTACAATGAGCAGTTCTTC. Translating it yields CASSFKARVRAYNEQFF.

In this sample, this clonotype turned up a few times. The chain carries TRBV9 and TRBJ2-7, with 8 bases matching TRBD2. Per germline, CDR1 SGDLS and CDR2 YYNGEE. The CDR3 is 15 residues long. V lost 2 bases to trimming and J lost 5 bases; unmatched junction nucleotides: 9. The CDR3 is CASSVTSGRVNEQYF. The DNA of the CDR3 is TGTGCCAGCAGCGTGACGAGCGGGAGAGTCAACGAGCAGTACTTC.

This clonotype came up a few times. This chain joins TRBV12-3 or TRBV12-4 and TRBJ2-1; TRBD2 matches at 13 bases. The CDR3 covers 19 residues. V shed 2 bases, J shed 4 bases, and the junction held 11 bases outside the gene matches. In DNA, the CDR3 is TGTGCCAGCAGTTTACTTGCCCTTTTACTAGCGGGAGGGTACAATGAGCAGTTCTTC. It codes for CASSLLALLLAGGYNEQFF.

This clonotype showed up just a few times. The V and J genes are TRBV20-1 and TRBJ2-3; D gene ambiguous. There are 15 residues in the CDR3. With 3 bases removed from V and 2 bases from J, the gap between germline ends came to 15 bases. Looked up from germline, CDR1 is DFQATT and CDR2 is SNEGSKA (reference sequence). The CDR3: CSASPVKGYTDTQYF. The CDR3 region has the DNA TGCAGTGCTAGCCCCGTGAAGGGATACACAGATACGCAGTATTTT.

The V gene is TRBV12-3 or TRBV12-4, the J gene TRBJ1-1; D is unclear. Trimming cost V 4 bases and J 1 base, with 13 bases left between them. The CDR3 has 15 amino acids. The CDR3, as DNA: TGTGCCAGCAGTTCTAGGCGAGCGGGGAACACTGAAGCTTTCTTT. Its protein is CASSSRRAGNTEAFF.

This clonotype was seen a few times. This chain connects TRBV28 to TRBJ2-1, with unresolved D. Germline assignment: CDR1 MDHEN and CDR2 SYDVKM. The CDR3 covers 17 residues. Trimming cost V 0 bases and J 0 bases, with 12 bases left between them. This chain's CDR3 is CASSLWPQIRSYNEQFF. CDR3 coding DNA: TGTGCCAGCAGTTTATGGCCACAGATCCGCTCCTACAATGAGCAGTTCTTC.

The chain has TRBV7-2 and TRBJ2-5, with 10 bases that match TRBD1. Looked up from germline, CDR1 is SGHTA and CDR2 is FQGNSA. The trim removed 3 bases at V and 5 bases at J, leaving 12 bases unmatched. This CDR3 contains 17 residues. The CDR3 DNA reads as TGTGCCAGCAGCTTGGGGGACAGGGGTTGGTCCAAGGAGACCCAGTACTTC. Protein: CASSLGDRGWSKETQYF.